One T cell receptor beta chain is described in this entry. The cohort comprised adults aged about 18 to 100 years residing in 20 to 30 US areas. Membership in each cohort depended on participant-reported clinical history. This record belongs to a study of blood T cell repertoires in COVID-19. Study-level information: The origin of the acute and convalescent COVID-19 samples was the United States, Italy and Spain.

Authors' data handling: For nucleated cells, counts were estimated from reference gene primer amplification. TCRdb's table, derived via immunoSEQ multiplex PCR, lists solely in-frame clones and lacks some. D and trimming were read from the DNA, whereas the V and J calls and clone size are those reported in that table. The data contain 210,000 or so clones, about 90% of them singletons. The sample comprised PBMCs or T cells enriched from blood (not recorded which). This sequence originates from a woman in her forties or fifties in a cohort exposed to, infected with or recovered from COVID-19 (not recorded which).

As DNA, the CDR3 is TGTGCCAGCAGCTTAACTGGGACAGGGACAGAAGCTTTCTTT. Encoded protein: CASSLTGTGTEAFF. This chain uses TRBV11-2 with TRBJ1-1; the match to TRBD1 covers 9 bases. With 2 bases clipped from V and 8 bases from J, the junction kept 6 bases outside the gene matches. The V gene's germline CDR1 is SGHAT and CDR2 FQNNGV. This CDR3 has 14 residues.